The T cell receptor (beta chain) under discussion was sequenced for a study of T-cell memory formation after mild COVID-19. Study details: Among the donors, TCR clusters were largely specific to each donor.

TCRdb reanalysed the 5' RACE reads using MiXCR and keeps one entry per CDR3 protein. The data show 150,000 or so distinct CDR3 sequences, about 14% seen once. After removal of 0 bases from V and 0 bases from J, the junction contained 7 bases not matched to a gene. This CDR3 has 17 residues. The V gene's germline CDR1 is LGHNA and CDR2 YNFKEQ. This clonotype was seen more than once but under ten times. This chain joins TRBV4-2 and TRBJ2-7; 8 positions agree with TRBD1. Sequenced input: PBMCs or a T cell subset sorted from them (not recorded which). This TCR derives from an adult woman who had mild COVID-19 (a few samples of this study predate the infection). Cell type and time point are not known. The CDR3 protein is CASSQELPGQGSYEQYF. The CDR3 DNA is TGTGCCAGCAGCCAAGAGCTTCCAGGACAGGGCTCCTACGAGCAGTACTTC.